This TCR beta chain was documented in a study of blood T cell repertoires in COVID-19. Overall study context: Sample material is recorded as cDNA or gDNA derived from T cells, B-cell-depleted T cells, or PBMCs.

The CDR3 extends over 16 amino acids. V gave up 4 bases and J gave up 3 bases; unmatched junction bases: 8. Germline V gives CDR1 SGHRS, CDR2 YFSETQ. A COVID-19 case was met by exposed participants within 2 weeks before study entry. Generated by immunoSEQ multiplex PCR, the TCRdb table keeps only in-frame clones and is missing some. Here the sample spans 200,000 to 250,000 clones, about four fifths being singletons. The sequence was collected from a woman aged 40 to 49 who had been exposed to COVID-19. The chain has TRBV5-1 and TRBJ1-1; 11 nucleotides match TRBD1. Sequencing input: PBMCs or T cells enriched from blood (not recorded which). The CDR3 reads CASSEGTGGRYTEAFF. The CDR3 DNA sequence: TGCGCCAGCAGCGAGGGGACAGGGGGTCGTTACACTGAAGCTTTCTTT.